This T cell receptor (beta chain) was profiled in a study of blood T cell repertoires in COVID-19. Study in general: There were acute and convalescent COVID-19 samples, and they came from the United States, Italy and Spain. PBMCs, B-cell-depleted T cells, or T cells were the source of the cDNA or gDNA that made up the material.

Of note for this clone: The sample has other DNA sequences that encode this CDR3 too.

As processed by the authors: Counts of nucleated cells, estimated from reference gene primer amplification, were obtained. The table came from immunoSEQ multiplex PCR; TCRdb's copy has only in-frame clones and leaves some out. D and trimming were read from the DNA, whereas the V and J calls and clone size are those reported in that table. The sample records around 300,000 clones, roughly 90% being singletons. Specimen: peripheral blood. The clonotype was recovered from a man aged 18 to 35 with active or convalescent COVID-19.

CDR3 region: CASSPRGQETQYF. The CDR3 coding sequence is TGTGCCAGCTCACCCCGAGGGCAAGAGACCCAGTACTTC. J is TRBJ2-5 and V is TRBV18; D possibly corresponds to TRBD2 (5 bases). The length of the CDR3 is 13 residues. Looked up from germline, CDR1 is KGHSH and CDR2 is LQKENI. The V end lost 3 bases, the J end lost 2 bases, and 7 bases lay between the germline ends.